The clone carrying this TCR beta chain was observed once. This entry is derived from a study of OX40 agonist ivuxolimab in advanced cancers. In the study overall: Patients treated during dose escalation were battling hepatocellular carcinoma, melanoma, renal cell or head and neck cancer.

CDR1 is ENHRY, CDR2 SYGVKD, per germline. Deletions cut 10 bases from V and 6 bases from J, with 12 bases between. The CDR3 runs 11 residues. Some clones are missing from TCRdb's copy, which holds only in-frame ones; the method was immunoSEQ multiplex PCR. The sample shows about 89,000 clones, approximately 93% of them seen only once. The V and J genes are TRBV10-3 and TRBJ1-2; D is unclear. This specimen was CD4+ or CD8+ T cells sorted from blood, taken in a trial of the OX40 agonist ivuxolimab. This receptor was identified in an adult with an advanced solid tumor such as melanoma, head and neck, liver or kidney cancer. The CDR3 nucleotides are TGTGCCAGCAGCCCCGGCGATGGCTACACCTTC. Its protein product is CASSPGDGYTF.